Following are 4 T cell receptor beta chains from one sample sequenced in a study of CD8+ T cells in alopecia areata. Extracted RNA was reverse transcribed, and the resulting cDNA served as sequencing template. Clones were read by immunoSEQ multiplex PCR, and TCRdb kept only the in-frame ones, dropping some. The data hold some 240,000 clones, with around three fifths observed a single time. Regarding treatment: oral pan-JAK inhibitor, 5-10 mg twice daily. The sequenced sample was CD4+ T cells sorted from blood, obtained at week 4, from a patient treated with tofacitinib. The source is a human donor with alopecia areata.

The chain carries TRBV5-1 and TRBJ2-5, with D uncertain. V was clipped by 1 base and J by 5 bases, with 3 bases between them. This CDR3 is built from 11 residues. CDR1 SGHRS and CDR2 YFSETQ come from the germline V gene. In nucleotides, the CDR3 is TGCGCCAGCAGCTTGTTGGAGACCCAGTACTTC. It is translated as CASSLLETQYF.

This chain uses TRBV4-3 with TRBJ1-2; D unclear. The CDR3 is 14 amino acids. CDR1 LGHNA and CDR2 YSLEER come from the germline V gene. Deletions cut 0 bases from V and 2 bases from J, with 7 bases between. CDR3 protein: CASSQEPSNYGYTF. The CDR3 region has the DNA TGCGCCAGCAGCCAAGAACCCTCGAACTATGGCTACACCTTC.

The chain carries TRBV11-2 and TRBJ2-1; TRBD2 is a possible D gene (6 bases). Looked up from germline, CDR1 is SGHAT and CDR2 is FQNNGV. V lost 0 bases to trimming and J lost 10 bases, with 13 bases between them. CDR3 length equals 14 residues. CDR3 DNA: TGTGCCAGCAGCTTAGATAACCTAGCGTGGGAGCAGTTCTTC. Protein sequence: CASSLDNLAWEQFF.

V usage is TRBV6-5 and J usage is TRBJ1-5; D perhaps matches TRBD1 (5 bases). With 5 bases removed from V and 3 bases from J, the gap between germline ends came to 11 bases. Germline values: CDR1 MNHEY, CDR2 SVGAGI. CDR3 size: 14 residues. Here the CDR3 DNA reads TGTGCCAGCAGTCTTAGTGGGGCCAATCAGCCCCAGCATTTT. Translated: CASSLSGANQPQHF.